Sequencing of this T cell receptor (beta chain) was carried out in a study of T cell changes during pregnancy in multiple sclerosis (dated by TCRdb to about 2019). Broadly, across the study: The study examined how the T cell repertoire changed over the course of pregnancy in women with multiple sclerosis.

The library was made by the immunoSEQ multiplex PCR assay. TCRdb limited this immuneACCESS table to in-frame rearrangements with V and J called. A share of clones is missing; checked studies link under half to unresolved V genes, and the rest is unexplained. The sample contains almost 20,000 clones, approximately 90% of them found a single time. The ten biggest clones cover around 5% of the sample. This clone has a handful of counts. Its antigen target is currently unknown. No base quality values were provided; no much bigger clone lies one nucleotide off. The identical CDR3 is also encoded by other nucleotide sequences in the sample. The sequenced sample was CD8+ T cells from peripheral blood mononuclear cells, obtained in the third trimester of pregnancy. This TCR derives from a female donor in good health, enrolled as a control in a pregnancy study.

The DNA reads as follows: TGTGCCAGCAGCTTGCGGGGGACTGAAGCTTTCTTT. Translation gives CASSLRGTEAFF. The chain couples TRBV5-6 to TRBJ1-1, with TRBD1 tentatively as D gene (5 bases match). The CDR3 covers 12 residues, taking in both the cysteine and the phenylalanine. Just CDR3 DNA is preserved here, 36 bases in frame from base 1. CDR1 SGHDT and CDR2 YYEEEE were looked up in the germline V gene. V was cut back by 1 base and J by 5 bases, leaving a gap of 6 bases between them.